Following are 9 T cell receptor beta chains from one sample sequenced in a study of regulatory T cells in long-lasting Graves disease (dated by TCRdb to about 2021). The library was produced with multiplex PCR. Sequencing was carried out with an Illumina HiSeq 4000. To build TCR beta libraries, CDR3 regions were amplified by Arm-PCR using iRepertoire HTBI primers. TCRdb reworked the public reads: Q25 trimming with fastp, MiXCR clone assembly, productive beta chains retained. Entries that share a CDR3 protein sequence are merged under the most common genes and DNA. For this sample the table gives some 370,000 distinct CDR3 sequences, of which about an eighth were detected only once. In total, the top ten clones hold 18% of the sample. Reading the label with the study, this specimen's time point is: newly diagnosed GD, antithyroid drugs for less than 3 months. For both TCR sequencing and RNA sequencing, RNA was extracted from PBMCs using TRIzol.

These data were likewise used in another study, on T cells in Graves' hyperthyroidism and ophthalmopathy.

The sequencing here drew on peripheral blood mononuclear cells (PBMCs), taken at new diagnosis, from a patient treated with antithyroid drugs. Receptors were obtained from a woman aged 18 to 35 with Graves disease. Donor details come from another sample of the same person, matched by shared clones.

This clonotype was picked up many times. The chain recombines TRBV28 with TRBJ1-1; TRBD1 might be the D (6 bases). The CDR3 runs to 13 residues. With 3 bases removed from V and 1 base from J, the gap between germline ends came to 6 bases. In germline, CDR1 is MDHEN, CDR2 SYDVKM. Here the CDR3 reads CASSFRGNTEAFF. In DNA form, the CDR3 reads TGTGCCAGCAGTTTCAGGGGGAACACTGAAGCTTTCTTT. The whole variable domain, filled in from reference TRBV28 and TRBJ1-1, reads DVKVTQSSRYLVKRTGEKVFLECVQDMDHENMFWYRQDPGLGLRLIYFSYDVKMKEKGDIPEGYSVSREKKERFSLILESASTNQTSMYLCASSFRGNTEAFFGQGTRLTVV.

This clonotype was detected a few times. The chain couples TRBV20-1 to TRBJ2-2; D may be TRBD1 or TRBD2 (5 bases each). CDR1 DFQATT and CDR2 SNEGSKA come from the germline V gene (reference sequence). The CDR3 consists of 12 residues. Deletions cut 6 bases from V and 6 bases from J, with 11 bases between. The CDR3 spells CSAWDGPGELFF. CDR3 sequence (DNA): TGCAGTGCCTGGGACGGCCCCGGGGAGCTGTTTTTT.

This clonotype was recorded at least ten times. The rearrangement links TRBV28 to TRBJ2-5; D ambiguous. Per germline, CDR1 MDHEN and CDR2 SYDVKM. V lost 2 bases and J lost 5, with 12 bases in between. The CDR3 contains 14 residues. In DNA, the CDR3 is TGTGCCAGCAGTTTAAGAGGTCCTGGGGAGACCCAGTACTTC. Translated: CASSLRGPGETQYF.

This clonotype was observed a few times. This chain connects TRBV27 to TRBJ2-1, with D possibly being TRBD2 (6 bases). This CDR3 comprises 16 residues. The germline V gene encodes CDR1 MNHEY and CDR2 SMNVEV (reference sequence). With 1 base removed from V and 4 bases from J, the gap between germline ends came to 14 bases. The CDR3 DNA reads TGTGCCAGCAGTTTATTGGCGGGACGCCTGTACAATGAGCAGTTCTTC. As protein: CASSLLAGRLYNEQFF.

This clonotype has at least ten counts. The chain is built from TRBV30 and TRBJ1-5; no clear D. CDR3 size: 13 residues. The germline V gene encodes CDR1 GTSNPN and CDR2 SVGIG (reference sequence). V gave up 1 base and J gave up 3 bases, with 7 bases separating them. The CDR3 DNA reads as TGTGCCTGGAGTGAGGGTTACAATCAGCCCCAGCATTTT. Encoded protein: CAWSEGYNQPQHF.

In its sample, this clonotype was seen many times. The chain uses TRBV7-2 and TRBJ2-3; 13 bases match TRBD2. Germline V gene data show CDR1 as SGHTA and CDR2 as FQGNSA. With V trimmed by 5 bases and J by 5 bases, 4 bases remained unmatched. This CDR3 comprises 15 residues. The CDR3 reads CASSVRLAGGDTQYF. CDR3 bases: TGTGCCAGCAGCGTACGACTAGCGGGGGGAGATACGCAGTATTTT.

Ten or more counts support this clonotype. The rearrangement joins TRBV20-1 to TRBJ2-5, with no clear D. Trimming removed 5 bases at V and 5 bases at J, with 6 bases between. This CDR3 has 10 amino acids. Germline V gene sequence: CDR1 DFQATT, CDR2 SNEGSKA (reference sequence). The CDR3 loop reads CSAGRETQYF. The CDR3 DNA follows: TGCAGTGCTGGAAGGGAGACCCAGTACTTC.

In this sample, this clonotype turned up many times. As DNA, the CDR3 is TGCAGTGCTTCCCGGGGGACTGAAGCTTTCTTT. Translated, it gives CSASRGTEAFF. The rearrangement joins TRBV20-1 to TRBJ1-1; possibly TRBD1 for D (5 bases). Trimming cost V 5 bases and J 5 bases, with 9 bases left between them. CDR1 and CDR2 from the germline V gene are DFQATT and SNEGSKA (reference sequence). The length of the CDR3 is 11 residues.

This clonotype was counted many times. The chain links TRBV7-2 to TRBJ1-5; D is unresolved. CDR1 and CDR2 from the germline V gene are SGHTA and FQGNSA. The V and J ends lost 3 bases and 1 base respectively, with 16 bases between them. The CDR3 has 17 amino acids. CDR3 sequence: CASSFSGGRRSNQPQHF. For the CDR3, the DNA is TGTGCCAGCAGCTTTTCCGGAGGTCGTAGGAGCAATCAGCCCCAGCATTTT.